The 20 T cell receptor beta chains below were found in one sample sequenced in a study of blood T cell repertoires in COVID-19. Profiled with immunoSEQ multiplex PCR; TCRdb holds only in-frame clones, not every one. Of fewer than 400,000 clones listed, roughly 85% are singletons. The sequencing sample was made of PBMCs or T cells enriched from blood (not recorded which). The receptor source for this set is a woman aged 25 to 39 who had been exposed to COVID-19.

This clone was detected only once. J is TRBJ2-5 and V is TRBV10-3; TRBD1 matches 8 bases. The V and J ends lost 7 bases and 5 bases, in that order; junction bases with no gene match: 9. Germline CDR1 is ENHRY and CDR2 is SYGVKD. This CDR3 comprises 14 residues. This CDR3 reads CAITSGTGAETQYF. CDR3 DNA sequence: TGTGCCATCACATCCGGGACAGGCGCGGAGACCCAGTACTTC.

This chain connects TRBV28 to TRBJ1-1; the D gene is possibly TRBD1 (5 bases). Trimming removed 6 bases at V and 1 base at J, with 12 bases between. Germline V gene data show CDR1 as MDHEN and CDR2 as SYDVKM. The CDR3 is 14 amino acids. CDR3 nucleotides: TGTGCCAGCAGGATCAGGGCCCCGAACACTGAAGCTTTCTTT. Protein sequence: CASRIRAPNTEAFF.

This sequence joins TRBV27 and TRBJ2-5; 10 bases align to TRBD2. Germline CDR1 reads MNHEY; CDR2 reads SMNVEV (reference sequence). The length of the CDR3 is 15 residues. V dropped 5 bases and J dropped 2; count of bases not matched to a gene: 5. The CDR3 DNA reads as TGTGCCAGCAGTCCGTGGACTAGCGGTCAAGAGACCCAGTACTTC. Protein: CASSPWTSGQETQYF.

This clone was recorded once. The chain carries TRBV3-1 (or the pseudogene TRBV3-2) and TRBJ2-2, with TRBD2 as a possible D gene (5 bases). Germline CDR1 and CDR2: LGHDT and YNNKEL (reference sequence). Trimming pared 1 base from V and 4 bases from J, leaving 7 bases between. This CDR3 region has 14 residues. The CDR3 coding sequence is TGTGCCAGCAGCCAAGGGAGGCGCACCGGGGAGCTGTTTTTT. This codes for CASSQGRRTGELFF.

V is TRBV28 and J is TRBJ1-1, with 8 bases that match TRBD1. V shed 3 bases and J 4 bases; nucleotides not matched to a gene: 4. This CDR3 region has 14 residues. CDR1 is MDHEN and CDR2 is SYDVKM in the germline V gene. The CDR3 is CASSFPRGPTEAFF. In DNA form, the CDR3 reads TGTGCCAGCAGTTTCCCCAGGGGGCCCACTGAAGCTTTCTTT.

The rearrangement uses TRBV7-3 and TRBJ2-3; D is perhaps TRBD2 (6 bases). This CDR3 spans 11 amino acids. The germline gives CDR1 SGHTA, CDR2 FQGTGA. Trimming pared 5 bases from V and 6 bases from J, leaving 6 bases between. CDR3 loop: CASSAGDTQYF. CDR3 coding DNA: TGTGCCAGCAGCGCGGGGGATACGCAGTATTTT.

The chain combines TRBV28 with TRBJ1-4; D gene unclear. V dropped 3 bases and J dropped 0 bases, with 20 bases sitting between them. Looked up from germline, CDR1 is MDHEN and CDR2 is SYDVKM. This CDR3 has 19 residues. In nucleotides, the CDR3 is TGTGCCAGCAGTTTTCCGTCTTACAGAGCCTCCTCAACTAATGAAAAACTGTTTTTT. It codes for CASSFPSYRASSTNEKLFF.

On this clone: This CDR3 is also generated by other DNA sequences in the sample. The gene calls are TRBV28 and TRBJ1-2; the D is unclear. The CDR3 contains 13 residues. Trimming pared 2 bases from V and 4 bases from J, leaving 8 bases between. Germline CDR1 is MDHEN and CDR2 is SYDVKM. The CDR3 spells CASSLRESYGYTF. Written as DNA, the CDR3 is TGTGCCAGCAGTTTACGAGAGTCCTATGGCTACACCTTC.

J is TRBJ2-7 and V is TRBV6-5; the D is unclear. The V end lost 2 bases, the J end lost 2 bases, and 10 bases lay between the germline ends. The CDR3 has 14 residues. Germline V lookup: CDR1 MNHEY, CDR2 SVGAGI. CDR3 bases: TGTGCCAGCAGTTACGGCGGCTCAGCCTACGAGCAGTACTTC. It is translated as CASSYGGSAYEQYF.

The chain joins TRBV6-5 to TRBJ1-1, with TRBD1 as a possible D gene (5 bases). Per germline, CDR1 MNHEY and CDR2 SVGAGI. The V end lost 8 bases, the J end lost 6 bases, and 19 bases lay between the germline ends. The CDR3 runs to 14 residues. Written as DNA, the CDR3 is TGTGCCAGCCTATTGGGAGGGGTAAAAGCTGAAGCTTTCTTT. Translating it yields CASLLGGVKAEAFF.

J is TRBJ2-7 and V is TRBV4-1, with TRBD2 matching 9 bases. With 1 base clipped from V and 2 bases from J, the junction kept 3 bases outside the gene matches. The CDR3 extends over 15 amino acids. Germline CDR1 and CDR2: MGHRA and YSYEKL. CDR3 amino acids: CASSQVRTSAYEQYF. The CDR3 DNA reads as TGCGCCAGCAGCCAAGTCCGGACTAGCGCCTACGAGCAGTACTTC.

The chain employs TRBV6-5 and TRBJ1-6; 7 bases map to TRBD1. This CDR3 spans 14 amino acids. CDR1 and CDR2 from the germline V gene are MNHEY and SVGAGI. V trimming: 2 bases; J trimming: 5 bases; junction bases outside the gene matches: 0. CDR3: CASSYGTDNSPLHF. CDR3 bases: TGTGCCAGCAGTTACGGGACAGATAATTCACCCCTCCACTTT.

The chain couples TRBV21-1 to TRBJ2-7; the DNA was not used to check the table's D call, TRBD2. TRBV21-1 is classified as a pseudogene. The CDR3 contains 14 residues. CDR3 coding DNA: TGTGCCAGCAGCAAACGGCGGGGTCATTACGAGCAGTACTTC. It specifies CASSKRRGHYEQYF.

The chain combines TRBV5-4 with TRBJ2-7; weak D call: TRBD1 (6 bases). Trimming cost V 2 bases and J 6 bases, with 12 bases left between them. The CDR3 is 13 amino acids. CDR1 SGHNT and CDR2 YYREEE come from the germline V gene (reference sequence). In DNA, the CDR3 is TGTGCCAGCAGCTTTTTGGACAGACTCGAGCAGTACTTC. Its protein product is CASSFLDRLEQYF.

This sequence joins TRBV30 and TRBJ1-1; the D is unclear. The V gene's germline CDR1 is GTSNPN and CDR2 SVGIG (reference sequence). The CDR3 contains 13 residues. The V end was cut by 4 bases, the J end by 0 bases, with 9 bases between. CDR3 coding DNA: TGTGCCTGGAAACCCGGGGTGAACACTGAAGCTTTCTTT. Translation gives CAWKPGVNTEAFF.

This chain uses TRBV30 with TRBJ2-1, with a tentative D call TRBD1 (5 bases). Germline V gene sequence: CDR1 GTSNPN, CDR2 SVGIG (reference sequence). The CDR3 length is 15 residues. The V end lost 0 bases, the J end lost 4 bases, and 13 bases lay between the germline ends. CDR3 sequence: CAWSVDPDRYNEQFF. In nucleotides, the CDR3 is TGTGCCTGGAGTGTCGACCCCGACAGATACAATGAGCAGTTCTTC.

This chain joins TRBV9 and TRBJ2-6, with 7 bases identical to TRBD2. The trim removed 1 base at V and 4 bases at J, leaving 8 bases unmatched. CDR3 length: 17 residues. The germline gives CDR1 SGDLS, CDR2 YYNGEE. CDR3 sequence (DNA): TGTGCCAGCAGCGTATGGGAGGGGACTTCAGGGGCCAACGTCCTGACTTTC. It yields the protein CASSVWEGTSGANVLTF.

The chain has TRBV28 and TRBJ1-1, with 7 bases aligning to TRBD1. The CDR3 consists of 15 residues. Germline loops: CDR1 MDHEN, CDR2 SYDVKM. V lost 5 bases and J lost 5; bases outside the gene matches: 11. The CDR3 bases are TGTGCCAGCAGTCTACCGTCAGGGGGTTTAACTGAAGCTTTCTTT. Its translation: CASSLPSGGLTEAFF.

The V gene is TRBV29-1, the J gene TRBJ1-1; 7 nucleotides align to TRBD1. The CDR3 has 13 amino acids. V lost 8 bases and J lost 4; bases outside the gene matches: 10. Germline-derived CDR1 and CDR2 are SQVTM and ANQGSEA. The CDR3 nucleotides are TGCAGCACTCAGGGGGTAGTGGTCACTGAAGCTTTCTTT. This translates into CSTQGVVVTEAFF. Full variable domain (missing parts from reference TRBV29-1 and TRBJ1-1): SAVISQKPSRDICQRGTSLTIQCQVDSQVTMMFWYRQQPGQSLTLIATANQGSEATYESGFVIDKFPISRPNLTFSTLTVSNMSPEDSSIYLCSTQGVVVTEAFFGQGTRLTVV.

The V gene is TRBV5-1, the J gene TRBJ2-7; D is perhaps TRBD1 (5 bases). Germline lookup yields CDR1 SGHRS and CDR2 YFSETQ. The length of the CDR3 is 12 residues. V lost 4 bases to trimming and J lost 4 bases, with 9 bases between them. The CDR3 loop reads CASSTTGYEQYF. The CDR3 bases are TGCGCCAGCAGCACCACAGGTTACGAGCAGTACTTC.